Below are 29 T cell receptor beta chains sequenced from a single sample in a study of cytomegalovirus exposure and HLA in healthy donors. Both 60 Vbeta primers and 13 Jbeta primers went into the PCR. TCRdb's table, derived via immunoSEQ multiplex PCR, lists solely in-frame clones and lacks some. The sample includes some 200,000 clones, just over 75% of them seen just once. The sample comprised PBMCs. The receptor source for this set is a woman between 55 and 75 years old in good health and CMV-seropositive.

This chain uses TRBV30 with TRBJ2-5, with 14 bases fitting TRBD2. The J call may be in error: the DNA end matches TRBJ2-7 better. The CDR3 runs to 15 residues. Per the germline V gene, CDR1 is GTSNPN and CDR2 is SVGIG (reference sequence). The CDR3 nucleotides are TGTGCCTGGAGTGTAGGACTAGCGGGAGGCCTCGAGCAGTACTTC. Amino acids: CAWSVGLAGGLEQYF.

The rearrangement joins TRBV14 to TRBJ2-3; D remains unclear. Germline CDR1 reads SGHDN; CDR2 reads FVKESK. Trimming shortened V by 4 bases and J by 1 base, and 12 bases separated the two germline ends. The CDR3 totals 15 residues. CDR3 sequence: CASSPIYGGTDTQYF. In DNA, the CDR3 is TGTGCCAGCAGCCCCATTTATGGAGGCACAGATACGCAGTATTTT.

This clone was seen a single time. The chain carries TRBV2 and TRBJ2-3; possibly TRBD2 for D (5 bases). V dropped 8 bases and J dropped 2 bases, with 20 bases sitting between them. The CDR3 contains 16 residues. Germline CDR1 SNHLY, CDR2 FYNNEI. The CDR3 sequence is CASRGLLASPTDTQYF. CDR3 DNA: TGTGCCAGCCGAGGCTTGCTAGCATCCCCCACAGATACGCAGTATTTT. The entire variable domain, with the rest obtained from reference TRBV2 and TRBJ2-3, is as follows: EPEVTQTPSHQVTQMGQEVILRCVPISNHLYFYWYRQILGQKVEFLVSFYNNEISEKSEIFDDQFSVERPDGSNFTLKIRSTKLEDSAMYFCASRGLLASPTDTQYFGPGTRLTVL.

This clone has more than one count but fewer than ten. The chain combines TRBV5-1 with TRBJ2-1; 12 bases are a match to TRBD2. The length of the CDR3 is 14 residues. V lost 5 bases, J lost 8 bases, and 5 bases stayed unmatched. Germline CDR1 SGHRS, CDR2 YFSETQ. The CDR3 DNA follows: TGCGCCAGCAGTTCTAGGACTAGCGGGGATGAGCAGTTCTTC. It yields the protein CASSSRTSGDEQFF.

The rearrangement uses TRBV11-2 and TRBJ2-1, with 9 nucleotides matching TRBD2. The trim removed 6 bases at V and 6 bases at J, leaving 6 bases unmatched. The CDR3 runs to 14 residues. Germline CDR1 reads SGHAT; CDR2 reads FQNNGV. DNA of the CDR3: TGTGCCAGCAGATCCATAGCGGGAGTCAATGAGCAGTTCTTC. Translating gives CASRSIAGVNEQFF.

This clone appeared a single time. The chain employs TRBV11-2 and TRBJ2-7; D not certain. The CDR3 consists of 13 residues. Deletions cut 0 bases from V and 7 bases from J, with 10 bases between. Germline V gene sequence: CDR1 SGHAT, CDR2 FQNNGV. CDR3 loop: CASSLDRAREQYF. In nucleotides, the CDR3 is TGTGCCAGCAGCTTAGATCGTGCCCGGGAGCAGTACTTC.

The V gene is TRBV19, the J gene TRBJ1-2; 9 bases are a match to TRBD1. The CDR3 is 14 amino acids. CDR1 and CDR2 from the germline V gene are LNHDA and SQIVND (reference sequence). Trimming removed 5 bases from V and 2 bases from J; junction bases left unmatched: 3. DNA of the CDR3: TGTGCCAGTAGTCGGGACAGGGCAAACTATGGCTACACCTTC. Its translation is CASSRDRANYGYTF.

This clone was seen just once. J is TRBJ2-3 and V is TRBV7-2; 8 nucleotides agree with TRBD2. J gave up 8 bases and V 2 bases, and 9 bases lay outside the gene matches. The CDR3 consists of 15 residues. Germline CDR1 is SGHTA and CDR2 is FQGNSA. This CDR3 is CASSLWRGATGTQYF. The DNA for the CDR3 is TGTGCCAGCAGCTTATGGCGGGGGGCTACTGGTACGCAGTATTTT.

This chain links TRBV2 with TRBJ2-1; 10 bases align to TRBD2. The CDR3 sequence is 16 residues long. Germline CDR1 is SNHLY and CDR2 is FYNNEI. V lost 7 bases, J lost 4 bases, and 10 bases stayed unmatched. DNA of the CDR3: TGTGCCAGCATTCTCGCCGGACTAGCGGTATACAATGAGCAGTTCTTC. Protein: CASILAGLAVYNEQFF. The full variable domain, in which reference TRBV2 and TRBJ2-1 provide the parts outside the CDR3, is EPEVTQTPSHQVTQMGQEVILRCVPISNHLYFYWYRQILGQKVEFLVSFYNNEISEKSEIFDDQFSVERPDGSNFTLKIRSTKLEDSAMYFCASILAGLAVYNEQFFGPGTRLTVL.

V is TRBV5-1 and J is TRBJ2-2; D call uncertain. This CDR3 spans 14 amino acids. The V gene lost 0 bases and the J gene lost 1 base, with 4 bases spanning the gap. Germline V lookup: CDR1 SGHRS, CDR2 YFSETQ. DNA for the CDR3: TGCGCCAGCAGCTTGGCTAAGAACACCGGGGAGCTGTTTTTT. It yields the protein CASSLAKNTGELFF. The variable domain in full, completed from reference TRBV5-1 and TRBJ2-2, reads KAGVTQTPRYLIKTRGQQVTLSCSPISGHRSVSWYQQTPGQGLQFLFEYFSETQRNKGNFPGRFSGRQFSNSRSEMNVSTLELGDSALYLCASSLAKNTGELFFGEGSRLTVL.

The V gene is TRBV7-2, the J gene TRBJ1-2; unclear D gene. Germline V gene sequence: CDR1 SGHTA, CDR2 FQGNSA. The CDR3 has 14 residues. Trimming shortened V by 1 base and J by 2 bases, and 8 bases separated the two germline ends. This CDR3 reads CASSLVRGNYGYTF. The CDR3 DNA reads TGTGCCAGCAGCTTAGTTAGAGGAAACTATGGCTACACCTTC.

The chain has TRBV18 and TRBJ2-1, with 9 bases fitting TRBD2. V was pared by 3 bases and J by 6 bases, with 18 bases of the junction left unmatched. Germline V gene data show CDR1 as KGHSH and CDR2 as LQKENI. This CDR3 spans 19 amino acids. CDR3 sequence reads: CASSPRGQLTSSGINEQFF. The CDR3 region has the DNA TGTGCCAGCTCACCTAGAGGACAGTTGACGTCTAGCGGGATCAATGAGCAGTTCTTC.

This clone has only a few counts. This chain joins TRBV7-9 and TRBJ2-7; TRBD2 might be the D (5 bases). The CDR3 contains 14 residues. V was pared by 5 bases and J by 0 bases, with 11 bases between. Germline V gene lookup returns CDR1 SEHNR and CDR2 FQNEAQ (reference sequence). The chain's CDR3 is CASSLSGNSYEQYF. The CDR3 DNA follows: TGTGCCAGCAGCCTGAGCGGAAACTCCTACGAGCAGTACTTC.

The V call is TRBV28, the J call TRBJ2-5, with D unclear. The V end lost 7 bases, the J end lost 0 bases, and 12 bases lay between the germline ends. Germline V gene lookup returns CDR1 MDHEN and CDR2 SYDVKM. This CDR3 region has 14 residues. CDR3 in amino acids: CASNPLAHQETQYF. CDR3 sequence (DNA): TGTGCCAGCAACCCCCTGGCCCACCAAGAGACCCAGTACTTC.

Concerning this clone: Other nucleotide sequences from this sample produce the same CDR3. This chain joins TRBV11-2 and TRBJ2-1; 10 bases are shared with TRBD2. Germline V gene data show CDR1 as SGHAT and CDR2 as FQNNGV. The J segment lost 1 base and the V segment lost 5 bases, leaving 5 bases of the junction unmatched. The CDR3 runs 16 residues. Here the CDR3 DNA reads TGTGCCAGCAGCCCTAGTAGCGGGAGGTCCTACAATGAGCAGTTCTTC. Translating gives CASSPSSGRSYNEQFF.

In DNA form, the CDR3 reads TGTGCCAGCAGGAGGACGGGGGGCCCGGGTACGCAGTATTTT. This encodes CASRRTGGPGTQYF. The J gene is TRBJ2-3, the V gene TRBV28, with a weak D call TRBD2 (7 bases). The CDR3 runs to 14 residues. Germline V gene lookup returns CDR1 MDHEN and CDR2 SYDVKM. Trimming removed 6 bases at V and 8 bases at J, with 18 bases between.

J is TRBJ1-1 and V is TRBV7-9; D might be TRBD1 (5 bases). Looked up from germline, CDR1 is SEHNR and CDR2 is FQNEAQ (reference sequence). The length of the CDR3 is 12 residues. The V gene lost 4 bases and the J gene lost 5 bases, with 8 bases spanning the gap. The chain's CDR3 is CASSSDSTEAFF. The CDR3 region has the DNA TGTGCCAGCAGCTCAGACAGTACTGAAGCTTTCTTT. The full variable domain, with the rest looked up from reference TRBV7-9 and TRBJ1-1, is DTGVSQNPRHKITKRGQNVTFRCDPISEHNRLYWYRQTLGQGPEFLTYFQNEAQLEKSRLLSDRFSAERPKGSFSTLEIQRTEQGDSAMYLCASSSDSTEAFFGQGTRLTVV.

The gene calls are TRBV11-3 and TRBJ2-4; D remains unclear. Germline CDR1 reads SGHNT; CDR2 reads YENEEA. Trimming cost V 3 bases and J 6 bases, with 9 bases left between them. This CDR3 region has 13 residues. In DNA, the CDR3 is TGTGCCAGCAGCTTTGGTCCTAGAAACATTCAGTACTTC. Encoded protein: CASSFGPRNIQYF.

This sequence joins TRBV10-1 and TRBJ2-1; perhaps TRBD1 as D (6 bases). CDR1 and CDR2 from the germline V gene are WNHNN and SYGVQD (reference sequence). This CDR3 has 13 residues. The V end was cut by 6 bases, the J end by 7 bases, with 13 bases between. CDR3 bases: TGCGCCAGCAGCCGGGACACCGTGAATGAGCAGTTCTTC. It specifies CASSRDTVNEQFF.

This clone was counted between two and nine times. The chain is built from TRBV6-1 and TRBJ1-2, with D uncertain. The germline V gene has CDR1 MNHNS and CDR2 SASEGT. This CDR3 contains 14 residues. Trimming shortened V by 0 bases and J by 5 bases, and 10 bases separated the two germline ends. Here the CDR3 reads CASSEARSIYGYTF. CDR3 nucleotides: TGTGCCAGCAGTGAAGCTCGGAGCATATATGGCTACACCTTC.

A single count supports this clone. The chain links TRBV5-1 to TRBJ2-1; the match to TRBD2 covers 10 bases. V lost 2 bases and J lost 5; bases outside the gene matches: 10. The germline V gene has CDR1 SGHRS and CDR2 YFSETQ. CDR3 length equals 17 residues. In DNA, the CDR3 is TGCGCCAGCAGCTTAGACCGACCGGGACTAGCGAACAATGAGCAGTTCTTC. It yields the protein CASSLDRPGLANNEQFF.

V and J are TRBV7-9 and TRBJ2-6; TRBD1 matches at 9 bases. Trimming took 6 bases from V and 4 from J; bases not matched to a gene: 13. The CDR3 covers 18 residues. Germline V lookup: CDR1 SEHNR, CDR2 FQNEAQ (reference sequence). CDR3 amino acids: CASSLKRTGAQGANVLTF. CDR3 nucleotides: TGTGCCAGCAGTTTGAAGAGGACAGGGGCGCAAGGGGCCAACGTCCTGACTTTC.

The DNA of the CDR3 is TGTGCCAGCAGCCGGGGGGGACTTACATCTAATGAAAAACTGTTTTTT. This gives the protein CASSRGGLTSNEKLFF. V is TRBV7-2 and J is TRBJ1-4; TRBD1 might be the D (5 bases). The CDR3 runs to 16 residues. Germline values: CDR1 SGHTA, CDR2 FQGNSA. Trimming shortened V by 5 bases and J by 3 bases, and 16 bases separated the two germline ends.

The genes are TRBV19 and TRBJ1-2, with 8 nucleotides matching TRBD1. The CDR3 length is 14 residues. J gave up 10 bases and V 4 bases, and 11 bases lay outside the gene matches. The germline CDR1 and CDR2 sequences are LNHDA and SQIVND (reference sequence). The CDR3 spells CASSTTGALQYYTF. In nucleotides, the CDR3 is TGTGCCAGTAGTACGACAGGGGCCCTCCAGTACTACACCTTC. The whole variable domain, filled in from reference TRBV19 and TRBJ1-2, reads DGGITQSPKYLFRKEGQNVTLSCEQNLNHDAMYWYRQDPGQGLRLIYYSQIVNDFQKGDIAEGYSVSREKKESFPLTVTSAQKNPTAFYLCASSTTGALQYYTFGSGTRLTVV.

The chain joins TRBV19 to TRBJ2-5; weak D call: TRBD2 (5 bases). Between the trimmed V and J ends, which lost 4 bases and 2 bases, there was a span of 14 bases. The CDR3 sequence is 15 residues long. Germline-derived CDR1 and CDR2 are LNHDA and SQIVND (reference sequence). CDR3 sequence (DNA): TGTGCCAGTAGTAGACCCAGCGGCTATCAAGAGACCCAGTACTTC. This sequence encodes CASSRPSGYQETQYF.

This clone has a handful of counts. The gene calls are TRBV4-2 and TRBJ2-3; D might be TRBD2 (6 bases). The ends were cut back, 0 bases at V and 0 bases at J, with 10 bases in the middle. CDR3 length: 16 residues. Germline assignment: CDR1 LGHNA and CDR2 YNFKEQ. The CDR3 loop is CASSQERSGSTDTQYF. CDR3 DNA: TGTGCCAGCAGCCAAGAGCGGAGCGGGAGCACAGATACGCAGTATTTT.

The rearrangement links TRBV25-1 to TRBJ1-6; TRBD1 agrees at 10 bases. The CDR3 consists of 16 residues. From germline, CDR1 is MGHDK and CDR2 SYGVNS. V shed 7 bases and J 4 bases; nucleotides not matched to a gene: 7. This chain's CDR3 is CASNNGQGEYNSPLHF. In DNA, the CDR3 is TGTGCCAGCAATAATGGACAGGGGGAATATAATTCACCCCTCCACTTT.

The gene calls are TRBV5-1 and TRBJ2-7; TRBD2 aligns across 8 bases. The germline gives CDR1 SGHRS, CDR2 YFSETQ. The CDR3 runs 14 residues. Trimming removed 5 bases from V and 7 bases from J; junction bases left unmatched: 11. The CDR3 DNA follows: TGCGCCAGCAGTCCCTCGGGAGGGCCGGTGGAGCAGTACTTC. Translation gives CASSPSGGPVEQYF.

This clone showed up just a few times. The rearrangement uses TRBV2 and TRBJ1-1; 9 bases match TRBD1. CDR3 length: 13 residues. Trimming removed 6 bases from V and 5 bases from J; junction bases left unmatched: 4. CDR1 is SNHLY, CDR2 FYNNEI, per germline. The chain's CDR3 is CASRADRGTEAFF. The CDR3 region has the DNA TGTGCCAGCAGAGCTGACAGGGGGACTGAAGCTTTCTTT.